These T cell receptor beta chains were read from a single sample in a study of blood T cell repertoires in COVID-19. The repertoire was sequenced with immunoSEQ multiplex PCR; TCRdb's copy has only in-frame clones and lacks some. The sample consists of 350,000 to 450,000 clones, about 90% of them appearing once. Sequences were obtained from PBMCs or T cells enriched from blood (not recorded which). Source of these receptors: a man aged 40-55 years in a cohort exposed to, infected with or recovered from COVID-19 (not recorded which). Both conserved end residues are part of each CDR3. A D gene is named only where the DNA matches it firmly. Where a row states a size, it is once, few, many or the class of an expanded clone; other rows omit it.

TRBV29-1,14,.,TRBJ2-1,TRBD2,TGCAGCGCCGAAGCGGGAGAGGGGCACAATGAGCAGTTCTTC,CSAEAGEGHNEQFF
TRBV3-1/TRBV3-2,12,once,TRBJ2-7,.,TGTGCCAGCAGCCCCCAGGGCTACGAGCAGTACTTC,CASSPQGYEQYF
TRBV15,13,.,TRBJ1-4,.,TGTGCCACCAGCAGAGCCCGAGGTGAAAAACTGTTTTTT,CATSRARGEKLFF
TRBV30,12,.,TRBJ1-2,TRBD1,TGTGCCTGGATATCCTGGGACAGTGGCTACACCTTC,CAWISWDSGYTF
TRBV30,14,few,TRBJ2-7,.,TGTGCCTGGAGTGTGACGGGAGCAGGGAGCGAGCAGTACTTC,CAWSVTGAGSEQYF
TRBV6-6,14,.,TRBJ2-3,TRBD1,TGTGCCAGCAGCCCGGACAGGGTACAAAGTACGCAGTATTTT,CASSPDRVQSTQYF
TRBV5-1,16,.,TRBJ1-1,.,TGCGCCAGCAGCTTGAATCCCCAGGGAGGGAGCACTGAAGCTTTCTTT,CASSLNPQGGSTEAFF
TRBV27,16,.,TRBJ2-4,.,TGTGCCAGCACCGCCAGAAGCGGGTTAGCCAAAAACATTCAGTACTTC,CASTARSGLAKNIQYF
TRBV10-3,16,.,TRBJ2-2,TRBD2,TGTGCCATCAGTTCGACTAGCGGGATCAACACCGGGGAGCTGTTTTTT,CAISSTSGINTGELFF
TRBV19,13,.,TRBJ1-2,.,TGTGCCAGTAGTATCTTAGGGGCCTATGGCTACACCTTC,CASSILGAYGYTF
TRBV5-1,15,.,TRBJ1-3,TRBD1,TGCGCCAGCAGCCGGGACAGGGTGTCTGGAAACACCATATATTTT,CASSRDRVSGNTIYF
TRBV14,14,.,TRBJ1-1,.,TGTGCCAGCAGCCTCAGGGCTTCGGTAGCTGAAGCTTTCTTT,CASSLRASVAEAFF
TRBV5-1,16,.,TRBJ2-3,TRBD2,TGCGCCAGCAGCTTGGCCGGACTAGCGGACACAGATACGCAGTATTTT,CASSLAGLADTDTQYF
TRBV18,15,.,TRBJ2-5,.,TGTGCCAGCTCACATCCGGCGACGGGGAGGGAGACCCAGTACTTC,CASSHPATGRETQYF
TRBV19,15,.,TRBJ1-2,TRBD1,TGTGCCAGTAGTATAGGGCCGGGACAGGGCATCGGCTACACCTTC,CASSIGPGQGIGYTF
TRBV5-1,13,.,TRBJ2-7,.,TGCGCCAGCAGCTTGGGGGAGGCCTACGAGCAGTACTTC,CASSLGEAYEQYF
TRBV7-9,15,.,TRBJ2-3,.,TGTGCCAGCAGCTTATCTACAGGGTGGGGGGATACGCAGTATTTT,CASSLSTGWGDTQYF
TRBV5-1,18,.,TRBJ2-1,TRBD2,TGCGCCAGCAGCTCGTTACTAGCGGGAGAGATGGACAGCAATGAGCAGTTCTTC,CASSSLLAGEMDSNEQFF
TRBV7-2,15,.,TRBJ2-7,TRBD2,TGTGCCAGCAGGCCTCGACTAGCGGGAGACTACGAGCAGTACTTC,CASRPRLAGDYEQYF
TRBV7-9,14,.,TRBJ2-5,TRBD2,TGTGCCAGCAGCTTTACCAGCGGGAGGGAGACCCAGTACTTC,CASSFTSGRETQYF
TRBV5-1,15,.,TRBJ2-1,TRBD1,TGCGCCAGCAGCGCGGGACAGGGGCCCTACAATGAGCAGTTCTTC,CASSAGQGPYNEQFF
TRBV12-3/TRBV12-4,12,.,TRBJ1-2,.,TGTGCCAGCAGTACATCTCACTATGGCTACACCTTC,CASSTSHYGYTF
TRBV28,12,.,TRBJ2-2,.,TGTGCCAGCAGGCCAGGTGGCGGGGAGCTGTTTTTT,CASRPGGGELFF
TRBV27,15,.,TRBJ1-6,TRBD1,TGTGCCAGCAGTTCAGCACAGGGGGCAGAGTCACCCCTCCACTTT,CASSSAQGAESPLHF
TRBV30,11,.,TRBJ1-1,.,TGTGCCTGGAGTTATACAGGGAAGGCTTTCTTT,CAWSYTGKAFF
TRBV28,16,.,TRBJ1-5,TRBD1,TGTGCCAGCAGTTTCGCAGAGACAGGGAGGAATCAGCCCCAGCATTTT,CASSFAETGRNQPQHF
TRBV28,12,.,TRBJ1-2,TRBD1,TGTGCCAGCAGTTCAGGGGGTAGAGGCTACACCTTC,CASSSGGRGYTF
TRBV19,15,.,TRBJ2-1,.,TGTGCCAGTAGTATATGGCTAGACGGTTACAATGAGCAGTTCTTC,CASSIWLDGYNEQFF
TRBV27,14,.,TRBJ2-7,.,TGTGCCACAATGTTAACTACTCTCTCCTACGAGCAGTACTTC,CATMLTTLSYEQYF
TRBV6-2/TRBV6-3,15,few,TRBJ2-4,.,TGTGCCAGCAGTTCCAGCGGGCTAGCCAAAAACATTCAGTACTTC,CASSSSGLAKNIQYF
TRBV7-3,15,.,TRBJ2-1,.,TGTGCCAGCAGCTTAGCCGGGACTTCCGTCAATGAGCAGTTCTTC,CASSLAGTSVNEQFF